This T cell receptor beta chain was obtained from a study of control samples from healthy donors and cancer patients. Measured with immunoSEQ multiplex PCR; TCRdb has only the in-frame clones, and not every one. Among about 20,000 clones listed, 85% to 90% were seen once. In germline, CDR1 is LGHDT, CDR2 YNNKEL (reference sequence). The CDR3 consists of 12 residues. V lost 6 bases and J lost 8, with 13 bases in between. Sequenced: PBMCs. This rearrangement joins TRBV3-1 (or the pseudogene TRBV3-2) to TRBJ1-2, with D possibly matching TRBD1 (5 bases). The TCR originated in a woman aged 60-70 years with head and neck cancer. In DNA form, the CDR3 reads TGTGCCAGCAGTCGCGGACATTGGGGCTACACCTTC. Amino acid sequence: CASSRGHWGYTF.